This entry is about one TCR beta chain. No antigen is known for it. Generated by immunoSEQ multiplex PCR, the TCRdb table keeps only in-frame clones and is missing some. The table lists approximately 74,000 clones, less than 85% of them singletons. The sample originates from a study of T cell responses to AZD1222 COVID-19 vaccine. The CDR3 is made up of 11 amino acids. V was shortened by 6 bases and J by 8 bases, with 9 bases between the two germline ends. Germline V gene data show CDR1 as MNHEY and CDR2 as SVGAGI. Regarding the study as a whole: Among AZD1222 vaccinees, only six or seven were seropositive at baseline. Clonal diversity was possibly underestimated, and white British individuals and females predominated among donors.

This TCR came from an adult who received the AZD1222 COVID-19 vaccine. The sample consisted of peripheral blood, taken 28 days after the second AZD1222 dose. The chain carries TRBV6-5 and TRBJ2-3; D uncertain. CDR3 in DNA: TGTGCCAGCAGCCTGGGTGGTACGCAGTATTTT. Its translation is CASSLGGTQYF.